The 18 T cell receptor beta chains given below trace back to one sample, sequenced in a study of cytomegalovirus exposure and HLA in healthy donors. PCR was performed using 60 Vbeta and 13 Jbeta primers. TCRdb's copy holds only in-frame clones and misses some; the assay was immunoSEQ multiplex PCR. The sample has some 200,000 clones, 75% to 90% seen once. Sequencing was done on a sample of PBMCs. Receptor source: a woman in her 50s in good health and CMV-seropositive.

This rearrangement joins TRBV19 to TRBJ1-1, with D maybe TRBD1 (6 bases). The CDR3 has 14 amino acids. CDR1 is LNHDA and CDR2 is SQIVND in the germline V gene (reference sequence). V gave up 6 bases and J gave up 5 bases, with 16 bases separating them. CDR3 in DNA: TGTGCCAGTAGACTTCAACAGGGACGGACTGAAGCTTTCTTT. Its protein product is CASRLQQGRTEAFF.

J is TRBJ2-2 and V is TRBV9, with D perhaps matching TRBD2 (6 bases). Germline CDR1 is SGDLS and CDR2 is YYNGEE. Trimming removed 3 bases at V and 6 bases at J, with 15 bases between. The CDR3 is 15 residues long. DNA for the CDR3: TGTGCCAGCAGCGCCTCATCGGGGACTGCCGGGGAGCTGTTTTTT. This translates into CASSASSGTAGELFF.

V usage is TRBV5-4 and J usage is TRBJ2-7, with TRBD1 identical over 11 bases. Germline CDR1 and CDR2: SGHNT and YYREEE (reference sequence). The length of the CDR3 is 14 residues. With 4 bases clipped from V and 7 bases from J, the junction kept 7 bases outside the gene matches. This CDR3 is CASSAGTGGAEQYF. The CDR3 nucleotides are TGTGCCAGCAGCGCCGGGACAGGGGGGGCTGAGCAGTACTTC.

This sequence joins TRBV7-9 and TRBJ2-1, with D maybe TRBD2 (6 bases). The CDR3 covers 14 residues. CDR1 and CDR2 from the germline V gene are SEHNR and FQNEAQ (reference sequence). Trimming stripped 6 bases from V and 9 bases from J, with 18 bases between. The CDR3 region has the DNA TGTGCCAGCAGTCCTTGGGAGGCAAATGGTGAGCAGTTCTTC. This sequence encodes CASSPWEANGEQFF.

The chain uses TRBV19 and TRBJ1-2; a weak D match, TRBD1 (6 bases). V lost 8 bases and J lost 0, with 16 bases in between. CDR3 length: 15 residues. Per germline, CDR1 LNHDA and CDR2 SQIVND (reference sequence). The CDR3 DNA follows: TGTGCCAGTGCGACAGGCGGGGGTGCTAACTATGGCTACACCTTC. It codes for CASATGGGANYGYTF.

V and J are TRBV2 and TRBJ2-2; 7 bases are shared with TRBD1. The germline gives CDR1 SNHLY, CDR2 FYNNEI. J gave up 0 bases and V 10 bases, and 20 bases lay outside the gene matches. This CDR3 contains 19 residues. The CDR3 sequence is CATPLKETGTAPNTGELFF. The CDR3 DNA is TGTGCCACCCCCCTGAAAGAGACAGGGACGGCTCCGAACACCGGGGAGCTGTTTTTT.

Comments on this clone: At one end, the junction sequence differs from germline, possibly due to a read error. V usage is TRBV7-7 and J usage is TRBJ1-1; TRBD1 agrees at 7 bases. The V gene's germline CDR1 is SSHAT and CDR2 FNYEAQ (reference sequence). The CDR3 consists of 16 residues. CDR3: CASSFPVGTVNTEAFF. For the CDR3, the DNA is TGTGCTAGCAGCTTCCCCGTAGGGACAGTGAACACTGAAGCTTTCTTT.

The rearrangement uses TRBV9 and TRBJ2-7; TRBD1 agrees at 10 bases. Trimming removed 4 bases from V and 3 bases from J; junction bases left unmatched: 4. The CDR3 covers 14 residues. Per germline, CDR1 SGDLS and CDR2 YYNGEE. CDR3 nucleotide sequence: TGTGCCAGCAGCCCGAGGACAGGGGGCTACGAGCAGTACTTC. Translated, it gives CASSPRTGGYEQYF.

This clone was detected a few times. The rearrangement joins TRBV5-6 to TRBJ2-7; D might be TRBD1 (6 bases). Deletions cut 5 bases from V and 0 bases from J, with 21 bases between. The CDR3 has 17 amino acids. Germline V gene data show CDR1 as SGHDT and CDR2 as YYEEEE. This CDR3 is CASSGVWDTESSYEQYF. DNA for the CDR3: TGTGCCAGCAGTGGGGTATGGGACACCGAAAGCTCCTACGAGCAGTACTTC.

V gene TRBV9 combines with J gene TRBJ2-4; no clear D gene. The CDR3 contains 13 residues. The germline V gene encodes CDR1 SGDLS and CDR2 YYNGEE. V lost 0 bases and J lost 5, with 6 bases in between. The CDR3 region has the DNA TGTGCCAGCAGCGTAGTTCCAGAAAACATTCAGTACTTC. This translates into CASSVVPENIQYF.

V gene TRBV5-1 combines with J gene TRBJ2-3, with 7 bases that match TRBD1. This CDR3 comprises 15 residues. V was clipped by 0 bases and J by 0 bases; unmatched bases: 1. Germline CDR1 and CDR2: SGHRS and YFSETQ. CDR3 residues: CASSLVRGSTDTQYF. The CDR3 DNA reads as TGCGCCAGCAGCTTGGTCAGGGGGAGCACAGATACGCAGTATTTT.

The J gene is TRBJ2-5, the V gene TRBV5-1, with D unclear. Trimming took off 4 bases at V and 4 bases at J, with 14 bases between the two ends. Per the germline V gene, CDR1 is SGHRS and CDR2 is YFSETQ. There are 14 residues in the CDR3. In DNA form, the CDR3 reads TGCGCCAGCAGCCCTCGCGGTCGAGCAGAGACCCAGTACTTC. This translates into CASSPRGRAETQYF.

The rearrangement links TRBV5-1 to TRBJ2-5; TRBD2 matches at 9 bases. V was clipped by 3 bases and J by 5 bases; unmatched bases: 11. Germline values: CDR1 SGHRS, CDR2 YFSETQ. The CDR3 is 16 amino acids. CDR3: CASSSLGGGALETQYF. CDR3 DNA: TGCGCCAGCAGCTCCCTCGGCGGGGGGGCTTTGGAGACCCAGTACTTC.

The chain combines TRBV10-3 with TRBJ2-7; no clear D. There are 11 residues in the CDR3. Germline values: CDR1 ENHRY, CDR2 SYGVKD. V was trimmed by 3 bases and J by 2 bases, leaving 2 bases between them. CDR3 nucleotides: TGTGCCATCAGTGACGCCTACGAGCAGTACTTC. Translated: CAISDAYEQYF.

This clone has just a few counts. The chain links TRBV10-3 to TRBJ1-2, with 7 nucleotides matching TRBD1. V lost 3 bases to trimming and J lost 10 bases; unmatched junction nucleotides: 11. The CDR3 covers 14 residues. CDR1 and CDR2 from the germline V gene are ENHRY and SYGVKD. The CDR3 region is CAISEGGTGAYYTF. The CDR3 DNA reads TGTGCCATCAGTGAAGGGGGAACAGGGGCTTACTACACCTTC.

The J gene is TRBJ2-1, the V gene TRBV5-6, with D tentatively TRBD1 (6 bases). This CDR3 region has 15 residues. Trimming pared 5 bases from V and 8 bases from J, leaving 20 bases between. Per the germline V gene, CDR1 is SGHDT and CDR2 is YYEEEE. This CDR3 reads CASSPWDTSHDEQFF. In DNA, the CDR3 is TGTGCCAGCAGTCCCTGGGACACGTCGCATGATGAGCAGTTCTTC. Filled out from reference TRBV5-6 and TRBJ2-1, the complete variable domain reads DAGVTQSPTHLIKTRGQQVTLRCSPKSGHDTVSWYQQALGQGPQFIFQYYEEEERQRGNFPDRFSGHQFPNYSSELNVNALLLGDSALYLCASSPWDTSHDEQFFGPGTRLTVL.

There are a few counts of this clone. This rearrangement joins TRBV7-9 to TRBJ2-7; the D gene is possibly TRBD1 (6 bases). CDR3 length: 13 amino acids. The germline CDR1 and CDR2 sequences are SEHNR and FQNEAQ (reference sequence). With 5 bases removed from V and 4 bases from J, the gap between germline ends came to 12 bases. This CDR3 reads CASSAPGTYEQYF. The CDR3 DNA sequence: TGTGCCAGCAGCGCCCCCGGGACATACGAGCAGTACTTC.

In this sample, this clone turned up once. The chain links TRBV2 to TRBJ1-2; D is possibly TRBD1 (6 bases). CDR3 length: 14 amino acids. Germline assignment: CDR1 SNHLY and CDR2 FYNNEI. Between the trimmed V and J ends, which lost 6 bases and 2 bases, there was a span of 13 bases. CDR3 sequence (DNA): TGTGCCAGCAGCTTTGGACAGCTCAACTATGGCTACACCTTC. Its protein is CASSFGQLNYGYTF.